The clone carrying this T cell receptor (beta chain) was observed a few times. The sample belongs to a study of cytomegalovirus exposure and HLA in healthy donors. Amplification used 60 Vbeta primers and 13 Jbeta primers. Clones were sequenced by immunoSEQ multiplex PCR, and TCRdb holds only the in-frame ones, with some missing. Here the sample spans 150,000 or so clones, about 79% being singletons. Germline assignment: CDR1 SGDLS and CDR2 YYNGEE. CDR3 length: 14 amino acids. With 10 bases removed from V and 6 bases from J, the gap between germline ends came to 19 bases. The rearrangement links TRBV9 to TRBJ2-2; possible D gene TRBD2, 6 bases. This clonotype was obtained from a middle-aged man in good health and CMV-seropositive. The source material was PBMCs. The CDR3 reads CASLPGLAPGELFF. Here the CDR3 DNA reads TGTGCCTCCCTGCCCGGGCTAGCGCCCGGGGAGCTGTTTTTT.